The rows below give T cell receptor beta chains drawn from one sample of a study of cytomegalovirus exposure and HLA in healthy donors. Method: immunoSEQ multiplex PCR; TCRdb's copy keeps in-frame clones and lacks some. The repertoire consists of about 95,000 clones, with 75% to 85% occurring once and the leading ten covering about a tenth. Sequenced material: PBMCs. The receptors were gathered from a man aged 18 to 30 in good health and CMV-seropositive. Both conserved end residues are part of each CDR3. A D gene is named only where the DNA matches it firmly. Size values are once, few and many counts, or a class for expanded clones, and some rows have none.

d_gene,v_gene,j_gene,len,abundance,CDR3nt,CDR3aa
NA,TRBV5-1,TRBJ2-5,12,NA,TGCGCCAGCAGCCCCGACCAAGAGACCCAGTACTTC,CASSPDQETQYF
NA,TRBV28,TRBJ2-1,13,once,TGTGCCAGCAGTAACATCCCGAACAATGAGCAGTTCTTC,CASSNIPNNEQFF
NA,TRBV5-5,TRBJ2-7,17,NA,TGTGCCAGCAGCCGCTCCGGCGGGGCACTACCAGGCTACGAGCAGTACTTC,CASSRSGGALPGYEQYF
NA,TRBV11-3,TRBJ2-1,15,NA,TGTGCCAGCAGCCTCGATGGGACAAGTAACAATGAGCAGTTCTTC,CASSLDGTSNNEQFF
TRBD1,TRBV4-1,TRBJ1-1,15,NA,TGCGCCAGCAGCACTACCGGACAGGGAATGGGTGCGGCTTTCTTT,CASSTTGQGMGAAFF
NA,TRBV5-4,TRBJ1-2,14,few,TGTGCCAGCAGCCCCCGTGCGGCTAACTATGGCTACACCTTC,CASSPRAANYGYTF
TRBD2,TRBV7-9,TRBJ2-2,15,once,TGTGCCAGCAGCCCCAGGGCGGGGGTCGAAGGGGAGCTGTTTTTT,CASSPRAGVEGELFF
NA,TRBV6-1,TRBJ1-5,15,NA,TGTGCCAGCAGTGAATATCAGGTGCGCAATCAGCCCCAGCATTTT,CASSEYQVRNQPQHF
TRBD2,TRBV6-5,TRBJ2-3,16,NA,TGTGCCAGCAGTTCGACTAGCGGGGGGGCGTTAGATACGCAGTATTTT,CASSSTSGGALDTQYF
NA,TRBV14,TRBJ1-1,14,NA,TGTGCCAGCAGCCATCGGGGTCGGGGCACTGAAGCTTTCTTT,CASSHRGRGTEAFF
TRBD1,TRBV7-9,TRBJ2-7,15,NA,TGTGCCAGCAGCTCCCGGGACAGAGCTTCCTACGAGCAGTACTTC,CASSSRDRASYEQYF
NA,TRBV28,TRBJ1-5,15,NA,TGTGCCAGCAAGAGAGATAGGGGAAGCAATCAGCCCCAGCATTTT,CASKRDRGSNQPQHF
NA,TRBV11-3,TRBJ1-2,15,NA,TGTGCCAGCAGCACCCGGCCCTCGCGGGTATATGGCTACACCTTC,CASSTRPSRVYGYTF
TRBD1,TRBV18,TRBJ2-5,16,few,TGTGCCAGCTCACCAACCCGGGACAGGGGGCGAGAGACCCAGTACTTC,CASSPTRDRGRETQYF
TRBD1,TRBV27,TRBJ2-7,14,NA,TGTGCCAGCAGCAACAGGGGACAGCTATACGAGCAGTACTTC,CASSNRGQLYEQYF
TRBD1,TRBV29-1,TRBJ2-7,14,NA,TGCAGCGTTGACGGGCCAGGGACAGGCTACGAGCAGTACTTC,CSVDGPGTGYEQYF
NA,TRBV30,TRBJ2-1,11,few,TGTGCCTGGAGTGTAGGGGATGAGCAGTTCTTC,CAWSVGDEQFF
TRBD1,TRBV7-8,TRBJ2-7,14,NA,TGTGCCAGCAGCCCGACAGGGGGGATCTACGAGCAGTACTTC,CASSPTGGIYEQYF
NA,TRBV6-5,TRBJ1-1,14,NA,TGTGCCAGCAGGGAGGCCTTCATGAACACTGAAGCTTTCTTT,CASREAFMNTEAFF
NA,TRBV5-1,TRBJ1-6,15,NA,TGTGCCAGCAGCTTTAGAGGCTCCTATAATTCACCCCTCCACTTT,CASSFRGSYNSPLHF
NA,TRBV7-6,TRBJ2-7,14,once,TGTGCCAGCAGCTATGGGACAGACCGGGGGGAGCAGTACTTC,CASSYGTDRGEQYF
TRBD2,TRBV6-1,TRBJ2-7,16,NA,TGTGCCAGCAGTGGACTAGCGGGGGGGTATGGCTACGAGCAGTACTTC,CASSGLAGGYGYEQYF
NA,TRBV7-9,TRBJ2-1,13,NA,TGTGCCAGCAGCTTGCTAGCTTACAATGAGCAGTTCTTC,CASSLLAYNEQFF
NA,TRBV7-2,TRBJ1-3,15,NA,TGTGCCAGCAGCTCCTTCGACAGCTCTGGAAACACCATATATTTT,CASSSFDSSGNTIYF
NA,TRBV6-6,TRBJ1-1,13,NA,TGTGCCAGCAGCCCCCGGGGGGACACTGAAGCTTTCTTT,CASSPRGDTEAFF
NA,TRBV19,TRBJ2-2,17,NA,TGTGCCAGTAGTATAGAATCGAGGGTTAGGTGGACCGGGGAGCTGTTTTTT,CASSIESRVRWTGELFF
NA,TRBV2,TRBJ1-5,15,NA,TGTGCCAGCAGCTCCCAGGCGGGGGACGATCAGCCCCAGCATTTT,CASSSQAGDDQPQHF
TRBD2,TRBV5-1,TRBJ2-1,16,NA,TGCGCCAGCAGCGAAGCGGGGGGTATGAGCTACAATGAGCAGTTCTTC,CASSEAGGMSYNEQFF
NA,TRBV21-1,TRBJ2-7,16,NA,TGTGCCAGCAGCCCGGACAGTTCAGCTGAAAACTACGAGCAGTACTTC,CASSPDSSAENYEQYF
TRBD1,TRBV27,TRBJ2-1,16,NA,TGTGCCAGCAGTTTAGGTGTGACAGGGGTCGACAATGAGCAGTTCTTC,CASSLGVTGVDNEQFF
NA,TRBV2,TRBJ1-6,15,NA,TGTGCCACCACTATAGCCCCAGGGTTAGCTTCACCCCTCCACTTT,CATTIAPGLASPLHF
TRBD1,TRBV7-8,TRBJ1-2,15,NA,TGTGCCAGCAGCCGACCCGGGACAGGGAACTATGGCTACACCTTC,CASSRPGTGNYGYTF
NA,TRBV12-2,TRBJ2-7,14,NA,TGTGCAAGTCGCCCCCGGCGGGTCTCCTACGAGCAGTACTTC,CASRPRRVSYEQYF
NA,TRBV21-1,TRBJ2-7,15,NA,TGTGCCAGCAGCAAAAATCGGACTAGCGGCTACGAGCAGTACTTC,CASSKNRTSGYEQYF
TRBD1,TRBV6-5,TRBJ1-1,15,NA,TGTGCCAGCAGTTACCAGGGGGCACTGAACACTGAAGCTTTCTTT,CASSYQGALNTEAFF
TRBD1,TRBV10-2,TRBJ1-4,17,NA,TGCGCCAGCAGTCCTCGAGGGCAGGGGGCAACTAATGAAAAACTGTTTTTT,CASSPRGQGATNEKLFF
NA,TRBV6-5,TRBJ2-1,15,NA,TGTGCCAGCAGTTACTCCGGGGGGCCAGGGAATGAGCAGTTCTTC,CASSYSGGPGNEQFF
TRBD1,TRBV9,TRBJ2-1,15,NA,TGTGCCAGCAGCGTAGGGACAGGGTTGATCAATGAGCAGTTCTTC,CASSVGTGLINEQFF
TRBD2,TRBV7-2,TRBJ2-7,13,NA,TGTGCCAGCAGCTTTAGACTAGCGCAAGAGCAGTACTTC,CASSFRLAQEQYF
NA,TRBV25-1,TRBJ1-1,13,NA,TGTGCCAGCACGAGGAGTGCGAACACTGAAGCTTTCTTT,CASTRSANTEAFF
NA,TRBV6-6,TRBJ1-3,16,NA,TGTGCCAGCAGTTACAGCAGGGTCTCGGGTGGAAACACCATATATTTT,CASSYSRVSGGNTIYF
NA,TRBV7-9,TRBJ2-1,13,NA,TGTGCCAGCAGCTTGTCGGCCTACAATGAGCAGTTCTTC,CASSLSAYNEQFF
TRBD1,TRBV6-1,TRBJ1-4,18,NA,TGTGCCAGCAGTGAAGCCTTTGTACAGGGGGCCTCTAATGAAAAACTGTTTTTT,CASSEAFVQGASNEKLFF
NA,TRBV15,TRBJ1-1,15,few,TGTGCCACCAGCACATTCGCGGGCGGGAACACTGAAGCTTTCTTT,CATSTFAGGNTEAFF
NA,TRBV7-6,TRBJ1-6,14,NA,TGTGCCAGCAGCTTCCGACAGGACTATTCACCCCTCCACTTT,CASSFRQDYSPLHF
NA,TRBV5-1,TRBJ1-6,14,NA,TGCGCCAGCAGCTTGCCGGGGGTAGGATCACCCCTCCACTTT,CASSLPGVGSPLHF
TRBD1,TRBV2,TRBJ2-7,15,NA,TGTGCCAGCAGAGAAACCGGGACAGGGTCCTACGAGCAGTACTTC,CASRETGTGSYEQYF
TRBD1,TRBV6-6,TRBJ2-7,16,NA,TGTGCCAGCAGTTCAGGACAGGGTTGGAGCTCCTACGAGCAGTACTTC,CASSSGQGWSSYEQYF